Shown below are 20 T cell receptor beta chains from a single sample sequenced in a study of control samples from healthy donors and cancer patients. Sequencing was performed with immunoSEQ multiplex PCR; in TCRdb, only in-frame clones are kept and a portion is missing. The sample has 70,000 or so clones; roughly nine tenths are singletons. The sample comprised PBMCs. Receptor source: a man in his sixties with lung cancer.

The V and J genes are TRBV15 and TRBJ1-5; D is possibly TRBD1 (5 bases). Trimming cost V 0 bases and J 11 bases, with 14 bases left between them. The CDR3 is made up of 14 amino acids. CDR1 and CDR2 (germline): LNHNV, YYDKDF (reference sequence). CDR3 coding DNA: TGTGCCACCAGCAGAGATCGGGCCAGGGTGGCCCAGCATTTT. Amino acid sequence: CATSRDRARVAQHF.

The chain recombines TRBV7-2 with TRBJ1-3; no definite D call. Germline assignment: CDR1 SGHTA and CDR2 FQGNSA. The V end was cut by 2 bases, the J end by 10 bases, with 12 bases between. CDR3 size: 13 residues. In nucleotides, the CDR3 is TGTGCCAGCAGCTTAACGGTGTGGGAGACCATATATTTT. Amino acids: CASSLTVWETIYF.

This chain uses TRBV3-1 (or the pseudogene TRBV3-2) with TRBJ2-2; D possibly corresponds to TRBD2 (5 bases). There are 14 residues in the CDR3. Trimming left V 7 bases short and J 4 bases short, with 13 bases between. In germline, CDR1 is LGHDT, CDR2 YNNKEL (reference sequence). DNA for the CDR3: TGTGCCAGCACCCTTCAAGGAGGCACCGGGGAGCTGTTTTTT. It codes for CASTLQGGTGELFF.

The J gene is TRBJ2-3, the V gene TRBV6-5; 10 nucleotides agree with TRBD1. The germline gives CDR1 MNHEY, CDR2 SVGAGI. V trimming: 6 bases; J trimming: 2 bases; junction bases outside the gene matches: 5. The CDR3 totals 15 residues. CDR3 nucleotide sequence: TGTGCCAGCAGGGGGACAGGGGATGTCACAGATACGCAGTATTTT. Residues: CASRGTGDVTDTQYF.

The V gene is TRBV15, the J gene TRBJ2-6, with a possible D match to TRBD1 (5 bases). The CDR3 loop spans 17 amino acids. V gave up 1 base and J gave up 0 bases, with 10 bases separating them. CDR1 is LNHNV, CDR2 YYDKDF, per germline (reference sequence). The chain's CDR3 is CATSRGLDISGANVLTF. CDR3 in DNA: TGTGCCACCAGCAGAGGGTTGGACATCTCTGGGGCCAACGTCCTGACTTTC.

Only one count was recorded for this clone. This chain links TRBV7-6 with TRBJ2-1; 11 positions agree with TRBD1. The trim removed 3 bases at V and 2 bases at J, leaving 3 bases unmatched. This CDR3 has 16 residues. The germline V gene has CDR1 SGHVS and CDR2 FNYEAQ. The CDR3, as DNA: TGTGCCAGCAGCTTCGGACAGGGGGCCACCTACAATGAGCAGTTCTTC. Its translation: CASSFGQGATYNEQFF.

For the CDR3, the DNA is TGCGCCAGCAGCTTGTCTTTGGCAGGCTCCACTGAAGCTTTCTTT. Its protein is CASSLSLAGSTEAFF. The chain combines TRBV5-1 with TRBJ1-1, with D hard to call. CDR1 is SGHRS and CDR2 is YFSETQ in the germline V gene. CDR3 size: 15 residues. Trimming removed 1 base at V and 4 bases at J, with 14 bases between.

This clone came up a few times. The chain couples TRBV7-8 to TRBJ2-5; 9 positions match TRBD1. Trimming took 5 bases from V and 2 from J; bases not matched to a gene: 6. CDR3 length: 15 amino acids. Looked up from germline, CDR1 is SGHVS and CDR2 is FQNEAQ. CDR3 nucleotide sequence: TGTGCCAGCAGCCGGGACAGGGCCTGGCAAGAGACCCAGTACTTC. It encodes CASSRDRAWQETQYF.

The chain uses TRBV2 and TRBJ2-7; D is ambiguous. Per germline, CDR1 SNHLY and CDR2 FYNNEI. Deletions cut 3 bases from V and 1 base from J, with 7 bases between. The CDR3 extends over 13 amino acids. CDR3 amino acids: CASSEGWSYEQYV. The CDR3 DNA sequence: TGTGCCAGCAGTGAGGGCTGGTCCTACGAGCAGTACGTC.

The chain links TRBV5-1 to TRBJ1-1, with no clear D. The CDR3 runs to 14 residues. Germline values: CDR1 SGHRS, CDR2 YFSETQ. V lost 5 bases, J lost 0 bases, and 11 bases lay in between. The CDR3 DNA reads TGCGCCAGCAGACTATCCTCACTGAACACTGAAGCTTTCTTT. It encodes CASRLSSLNTEAFF.

The CDR3 loop is CASSQRERNEQFF. CDR3 nucleotide sequence: TGTGCCAGCAGCCAGAGAGAACGGAATGAGCAGTTCTTC. This chain joins TRBV3-1 (or the pseudogene TRBV3-2) and TRBJ2-1; D gene ambiguous. CDR1 is LGHDT, CDR2 YNNKEL, per germline (reference sequence). The CDR3 covers 13 residues. Trimming stripped 3 bases from V and 7 bases from J, with 10 bases between.

The chain uses TRBV18 and TRBJ2-7, with D perhaps assigned TRBD1 or TRBD2 (7 bases each). Per germline, CDR1 KGHSH and CDR2 LQKENI. The CDR3 runs 14 residues. V lost 3 bases and J 7 bases, leaving 16 bases between the germline ends. DNA of the CDR3: TGTGCCAGCTCACCGGGAGGGGGCTTGATAGAGCAGTACGTC. Amino acids: CASSPGGGLIEQYV.

The rearrangement joins TRBV5-8 to TRBJ1-2; D uncertain. Germline V gene sequence: CDR1 SGHTS, CDR2 YDEGEE. The CDR3 length is 18 residues. The germline V and J ends were trimmed by 0 bases and 6 bases, with 24 bases remaining between them. CDR3 residues: CASSLVKFGGQSTHGYTF. The CDR3 coding sequence is TGTGCCAGCAGCTTGGTTAAATTTGGCGGCCAGTCCACCCATGGCTACACCTTC.

J is TRBJ1-2 and V is TRBV3-1 (or the pseudogene TRBV3-2); no definite D call. CDR3 length: 13 residues. Germline-derived CDR1 and CDR2 are LGHDT and YNNKEL (reference sequence). With 0 bases removed from V and 7 bases from J, the gap between germline ends came to 9 bases. CDR3 bases: TGTGCCAGCAGCCAAGATACAATCAGTGGCTACACCTTC. Protein: CASSQDTISGYTF.

With regard to this clone: The sample carries other DNA sequences with the same CDR3. This chain joins TRBV21-1 and TRBJ2-2. TRBV21-1 is a pseudogene segment. The CDR3 consists of 16 residues. The CDR3, as DNA: TGCGCCAGCAGCAAAAGAATCGGCTCGAACACCGGGGAGCTGTTTTTT. Translation: CASSKRIGSNTGELFF.

This chain links TRBV7-2 with TRBJ1-1, with D unresolved. The CDR3 is made up of 14 amino acids. The germline CDR1 and CDR2 sequences are SGHTA and FQGNSA. V was clipped by 0 bases and J by 6 bases, with 11 bases between them. The CDR3 region has the DNA TGTGCCAGCAGCTTAGCCTGGGGAGGAGCTGAAGCTTTCTTT. Protein product: CASSLAWGGAEAFF.

The chain links TRBV5-1 to TRBJ2-3, with 13 nucleotides matching TRBD2. This CDR3 is 17 amino acids long. Germline CDR1 is SGHRS and CDR2 is YFSETQ. The V segment lost 3 bases and the J segment 2 bases; nucleotides outside the gene matches: 6. The CDR3 protein is CASSSLLAGGPTDTQYF. CDR3 in DNA: TGCGCCAGCAGCTCTTTACTAGCGGGGGGGCCCACAGATACGCAGTATTTT. The full variable domain, rest sourced from reference TRBV5-1 and TRBJ2-3, is KAGVTQTPRYLIKTRGQQVTLSCSPISGHRSVSWYQQTPGQGLQFLFEYFSETQRNKGNFPGRFSGRQFSNSRSEMNVSTLELGDSALYLCASSSLLAGGPTDTQYFGPGTRLTVL.

This chain links TRBV6-1 with TRBJ2-7, with D perhaps TRBD2 (6 bases). Between the trimmed V and J ends, which lost 3 bases and 3 bases, there was a span of 6 bases. From germline, CDR1 is MNHNS and CDR2 SASEGT. The CDR3 totals 12 residues. The CDR3 loop is CASSEGGYEQYV. The CDR3 nucleotides are TGTGCCAGCAGTGAGGGGGGCTACGAGCAGTACGTC.

The sample holds a few counts of this clone. The chain has TRBV7-8 and TRBJ1-5; D call uncertain. There are 15 residues in the CDR3. V dropped 7 bases and J dropped 1 base, with 14 bases sitting between them. Germline CDR1 reads SGHVS; CDR2 reads FQNEAQ. CDR3 protein: CASTLGLPSNQPQHF. The CDR3 region has the DNA TGTGCCAGCACCCTTGGGCTTCCGAGCAATCAGCCCCAGCATTTT.

V is TRBV29-1 and J is TRBJ1-2; D is uncertain. With 7 bases removed from V and 2 bases from J, the gap between germline ends came to 8 bases. The germline CDR1 and CDR2 sequences are SQVTM and ANQGSEA. The CDR3 is 11 amino acids. The CDR3 DNA is TGCAGCGGTGTGGCAAACTATGGCTACACCTTC. It codes for CSGVANYGYTF.